This T cell receptor beta chain was identified in a study of Ad26.COV2.S vaccination and SARS-CoV-2 variants (dated by TCRdb to about 2021). Concerning the study at large: Vaccine-arm donors came from COV1001, a multicentre, randomized, double-blind, placebo-controlled phase I-IIa trial of Ad26.COV2.S in healthy adults. The TCR-sequenced set comprised approximately 32 samples: some 20 Ad26.COV2.S vaccine recipients, 5 placebo recipients and 8 SARS-CoV-2 convalescent individuals. Sequencing of the TCRbeta repertoire served to evaluate the specificity and breadth of SARS-CoV-2-reactive T cell receptors following Ad26.COV2.S vaccination. Trial participants were randomized into five groups of five: low-dose or high-dose Ad26.COV2.S given once or twice, or placebo on both occasions. Ad26.COV2.S was administered intramuscularly at a dose of 5x10^10 or 1x10^11 viral particles, either as one shot or as two shots given 56 days apart. Blinding of investigators to trial group allocation was maintained during experiments and outcome assessment.

TCRbeta CDR3 regions were sequenced with the immunoSEQ Assay. After extraction, genomic DNA underwent amplification by bias-controlled multiplex PCR, followed by high-throughput sequencing. As for the original processing: To quantify the absolute abundance of every unique TCRbeta CDR3 region, sequences were collapsed and filtered. T cell fraction was estimated by normalization of TCRbeta template counts to usable DNA, with usable DNA being measured through amplification of reference genes present in all nucleated cells. Repertoire TCRs were annotated as SARS-CoV-2-specific when V gene, CDR3 amino acid sequence and J gene were exactly matched to a known reactive TCR set. MIRA supplied the reference SARS-CoV-2 TCR set, which was filtered for enrichment in COVID-19-positive ImmuneCODE repertoires so that public or cross-reactive TCRs were removed. Using the MIRA antigens, annotated TCRs were further analysed by specific ORF or by position within an ORF. Breadth was defined as annotated unique rearrangements over total unique productive rearrangements; depth was the summed frequency of those rearrangements. Two-sided Wilcoxon rank-sum tests were used to compare TCR breadth between groups. TCRdb carries this immuneACCESS record with in-frame sequences only. Its versions omit some clonotypes, under half of them owing to an unresolved V gene in the studies checked, with the rest unexplained. V, J and clone size reflect that table, while D and trimming were determined from the DNA. Present in this sample are around 450,000 clones, roughly nine tenths of which were seen just once. The ten largest clones represent about 1.7% of the sample.

General study outcomes and caveats: Higher spike-specific TCR breadth was observed in Ad26.COV2.S recipients than in placebo recipients (P = 0.0014). After vaccination, spike-specific CD8+ and CD4+ T cell responses were reported to show substantial breadth. Vaccine and placebo recipients had similar non-spike TCR breadth, a finding consistent with the vaccine containing only spike. Comparing responses between vaccine doses or regimens was not something the study was powered to do. The authors noted that total T cell responses may have been underestimated by the TCR breadth and depth analyses.

The sample's treatment or condition label, decoded: 15 to 20 received Ad26.COV2.S at low or high dose, single or two shots; about five received placebo; per-sample allocation not given. Repertoires of vaccine and placebo recipients were sequenced from samples collected on day 63 after the first injection. Between 29 July and 7 August 2020, Cohort 1b enrolled 25 adults aged 18-55 years at one site in Boston, USA. Ad26.COV2.S consisted of a replication-incompetent adenovirus type 26 vector by which a prefusion-stabilized SARS-CoV-2 spike protein from the original Wuhan strain was expressed. Remarks on this clone: It has no known antigen specificity. No base-level quality is on record; no much larger clone is a single base apart.

The germline V gene encodes CDR1 GTSNPN and CDR2 SVGIG (reference sequence). From cysteine to phenylalanine, the CDR3 is 16 amino acids long. Kept here is only the CDR3 DNA, which spans 48 bases and is read in frame from base 1. Trimming takes 4 bases from V and 2 bases from J, and the germline ends sit 21 bases apart. The chain employs TRBV30 and TRBJ2-7; no D gene can be assigned with confidence. The sample here was peripheral blood, taken in a trial of Ad26.COV2.S vaccine versus placebo. The sequence came from a person between 18 and 60 years old who received the Ad26.COV2.S COVID-19 vaccine or a placebo. CDR3 reads: CAWTSEWGQPPYEQYF. DNA sequence: TGTGCCTGGACCAGCGAATGGGGTCAACCCCCCTACGAGCAGTACTTC. When the CDR3 is completed using the reference TRBV30 and TRBJ2-7 genes on either side, the full variable domain is SQTIHQWPATLVQPVGSPLSLECTVEGTSNPNLYWYRQAAGRGLQLLFYSVGIGQISSEVPQNLSASRPQDRQFILSSKKLLLSDSGFYLCAWTSEWGQPPYEQYFGPGTRLTVT.